The TCR beta chain described here comes from a study of cytomegalovirus exposure and HLA in healthy donors. General study results and limits: Indistinguishable V segments such as TRBV6-2 and TRBV6-3 were excluded. It is likely that the observed cluster of highly shared sequence variants was a sequencing artifact.

Losses at the gene ends were 4 bases for V and 5 bases for J; bases not matched to a gene: 13. The CDR3 is made up of 16 amino acids. CDR1 SGHDT and CDR2 YYEEEE come from the germline V gene. Note on this clone: Its specificity is unknown.

13 Jbeta primers and 60 Vbeta primers were used for the PCR. Libraries were prepared by immunoSEQ multiplex PCR; TCRdb keeps only in-frame clonotypes and omits some of them. This sample has about 110,000 clones, with about 78% found just once. Source material: PBMCs. This TCR was sampled from a man aged 25-40 years in good health and CMV-seronegative. The gene calls are TRBV5-6 and TRBJ2-7; 9 bases are shared with TRBD1. The CDR3 reads CASSATTGGAFHEQYF. For the CDR3, the DNA is TGTGCCAGCAGCGCCACCACAGGGGGCGCTTTCCACGAGCAGTACTTC.